Ten or more counts support the clone carrying this T cell receptor beta chain. The target antigen is unknown. The sample belongs to a study of T cells after yellow fever vaccination. Study-wide context: When fractions had low cell numbers, they were prepared with SMART-Seq v4 Ultra Low Input.

Notes on the study in general: Clonotypes found in both CD4 and CD8 compartments made up a small share.

The study made its TCR cDNA through 5'RACE template switching. That step introduced a universal primer site along with UMIs. Each CDR3 protein is one row after TCRdb ran MiXCR on the 5' RACE reads. The sample lists around 250,000 distinct CDR3 sequences, less than 9% occurring once. Germline V CDR1 and CDR2: LGHNT, FRNRAP. The CDR3 consists of 14 residues. Trimming left V 4 bases short and J 1 base short, with 10 bases between. The chain combines TRBV12-5 with TRBJ1-1; tentative D call: TRBD1 (5 bases). This sequence originates from a man younger than 45 who received the YFV17D yellow fever vaccine. The starting material was CD4+ T cells sorted from PBMCs, obtained 15 days after the yellow fever booster vaccination. Here the CDR3 DNA reads TGTGCTAGTGGTTCCGCCGGGGCGAACACTGAAGCTTTCTTT. Translation gives CASGSAGANTEAFF.